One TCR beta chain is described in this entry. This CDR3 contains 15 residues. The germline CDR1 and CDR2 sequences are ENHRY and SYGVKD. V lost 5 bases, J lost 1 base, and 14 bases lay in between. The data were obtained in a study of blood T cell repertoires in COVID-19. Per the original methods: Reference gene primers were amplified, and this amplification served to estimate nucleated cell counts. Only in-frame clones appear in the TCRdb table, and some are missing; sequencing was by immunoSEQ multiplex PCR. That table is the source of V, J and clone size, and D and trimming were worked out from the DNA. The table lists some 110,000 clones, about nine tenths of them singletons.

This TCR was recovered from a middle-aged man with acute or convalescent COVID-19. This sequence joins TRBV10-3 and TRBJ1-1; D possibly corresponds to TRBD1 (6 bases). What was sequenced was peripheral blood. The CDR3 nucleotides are TGTGCCATCAGTACAGGGAGCTTAACGAACACTGAAGCTTTCTTT. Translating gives CAISTGSLTNTEAFF.